The rows below give T cell receptor beta chains drawn from one sample of a study of blood T cell repertoires in COVID-19. Data came from immunoSEQ multiplex PCR; TCRdb stores just in-frame clones and leaves some out. The table lists about 100,000 clones, 85% to 90% of them singletons. Sequencing was done on a sample of peripheral blood. These receptor sequences come from a human donor with COVID-19, enrolled during active disease. The donor label of this sample is uncertain. Each CDR3 is given with its conserved first and last residue. Clone size is stated in some rows and not others, as once, few, many or a class when expanded.

j_call: TRBJ1-1; clone_size: once; v_call: TRBV4-1; cdr3_aa: CASSQGPKAGNTEAFF
j_call: TRBJ2-1; clone_size: -; v_call: TRBV28; cdr3_aa: CASSPRGMGIGNEQFF
j_call: TRBJ1-2; clone_size: -; v_call: TRBV19; cdr3_aa: CASSIDERRGYTF
j_call: TRBJ1-1; clone_size: once; v_call: TRBV30; cdr3_aa: CAWSGSGGNTEAFF
j_call: TRBJ1-6; clone_size: -; v_call: TRBV19; cdr3_aa: CASSQGNNSPLHF
j_call: TRBJ2-1; clone_size: -; v_call: TRBV6-5; cdr3_aa: CASSLGLPSYNEQFF
j_call: TRBJ2-1; clone_size: -; v_call: TRBV5-1; cdr3_aa: CASSQGNEQFF
j_call: TRBJ2-7; clone_size: -; v_call: TRBV7-9; cdr3_aa: CASSADRSYEQYF
j_call: TRBJ1-5; clone_size: few; v_call: TRBV5-6; cdr3_aa: CASSWTGGAWSNSNQPQHF
j_call: TRBJ1-2; clone_size: -; v_call: TRBV19; cdr3_aa: CASIRTIGGNYGYTF
j_call: TRBJ2-2; clone_size: once; v_call: TRBV6-1; cdr3_aa: CASSELGLAGGPTGELFF
j_call: TRBJ1-2; clone_size: -; v_call: TRBV7-6; cdr3_aa: CASSLFQGPGNYGYTF
j_call: TRBJ1-4; clone_size: -; v_call: TRBV5-1; cdr3_aa: CASSLADPRSATNEKLFF
j_call: TRBJ2-3; clone_size: -; v_call: TRBV20-1; cdr3_aa: CSASPGLVEDTQYF
j_call: TRBJ1-5; clone_size: -; v_call: TRBV6-5; cdr3_aa: CASKTDRDNQPQHF
j_call: TRBJ2-6; clone_size: -; v_call: TRBV2; cdr3_aa: CASSVWAGISPGANVLTF